This T cell receptor (beta chain) comes out of a study of shared clonotypes between healthy human individuals. The wider study: Per donor, three plates held CD4 naive cells, three held CD4 memory, two held CD8 naive and one held CD8 memory.

Of note for this clone: Its specificity is not known.

For sorted subsets, 150 to 200 ng DNA per replicate equaled 30,000 or so T cell genomes. Method: immunoSEQ multiplex PCR; TCRdb's copy keeps in-frame clones and lacks some. The data contain 2,100,000 or so clones, approximately 96% of them seen just once; the ten biggest clones take up more than 0.1%. V shed 5 bases and J shed 2 bases, with 12 bases lying between them. Germline V lookup: CDR1 SGHVS, CDR2 FQNEAQ. The CDR3 contains 15 residues. General study results and limits: A handful of donors showed sharing of approximately 5% of naive CD4 clonotypes. The sole specimen, blood, was sampled, and tissue repertoires likely differ.

Sample: naive CD4+ T cells sorted from blood. Specified subset: CD45RA+ positively selected. This chain uses TRBV7-8 with TRBJ2-2; D tentatively reads TRBD1 or TRBD2 (5 bases each). The TCR sequence derives from a young man in good health. CDR3 nucleotides: TGTGCCAGCAGCGACGGGACCGCCAACACCGGGGAGCTGTTTTTT. It is translated as CASSDGTANTGELFF.